This T cell receptor (beta chain) was sequenced for a study of shared clonotypes between healthy human individuals. Background on the study: Donors had three CD4 naive, three CD4 memory, two CD8 naive and one CD8 memory plate apiece.

Selected positively for CCR7 and CD45RO-negative, naive CD8 cells excluded terminally differentiated effector memory CD45RA+ cells. Every contributor of samples was a Caucasian grown-up residing in Nashville, Tennessee. The germline V gene encodes CDR1 MDHEN and CDR2 SYDVKM. Losses at the gene ends were 7 bases for V and 5 bases for J; bases not matched to a gene: 21. This CDR3 has 18 amino acids. Produced via immunoSEQ multiplex PCR; TCRdb's table is partial and in-frame only. The table includes about 2 million clones, approximately 94% detected once. The chain couples TRBV28 to TRBJ2-5; 8 bases agree with TRBD1. This TCR was recovered from a man aged 18 to 30 in good health. Material: naive CD8+ T cells sorted from blood. The CDR3 region has the DNA TGTGCCAGCACATTACGAAGCGCGGGACAGGATACAGACGAGACCCAGTACTTC. Translated, it gives CASTLRSAGQDTDETQYF.